The clone carrying this T cell receptor (beta chain) was seen at least ten times. The CDR3 extends over 19 amino acids. Trimming cost V 7 bases and J 3 bases; bases outside gene matches: 18. Germline V lookup: CDR1 LNHDA, CDR2 SQIVND (reference sequence). The source of the PBMCs was 8 to 10 ml of fresh peripheral blood. The data were obtained in a study of T cells in Graves' hyperthyroidism and ophthalmopathy. Overall study: Initial diagnosis, before any treatment, was when peripheral blood was collected.

Researchers amplified the TCR beta CDR3 regions from RNA transcripts. RT-PCR in the first round (using the HTBI primer set) targeted the TCR CDR3. TCRdb re-called the multiplex PCR reads with MiXCR, one entry per CDR3 protein. Of around 600,000 distinct CDR3 sequences in the sample, more than 13% were seen once. Sequencing was performed on blood. The sequence was obtained from a woman under 30 with Graves' ophthalmopathy. This chain joins TRBV19 and TRBJ1-5; 10 bases match TRBD1. DNA of the CDR3: TGTGCCAGTACCACCACCCCTGCGTACGGACAGGGGGACAATCAGCCCCAGCATTTT. It specifies CASTTTPAYGQGDNQPQHF.